This T cell receptor (beta chain) comes out of a study of metastatic and nonmetastatic thyroid tumors. Across the study: Repertoires from malignant and benign thyroid patients were compared across blood and tumor or nodule tissue. Findings and limits, study-wide: Relative to benign nodules, malignant thyroid tumors were reportedly characterized by significantly elevated TCR beta diversity in blood and tumor.

In this sample, this clone turned up many times. Its antigen is not known. In the source study's methods: Variation in CDR3 across clinicopathological groups served as the basis for constructing a distant-metastasis classifier in papillary thyroid cancer. MiXCR reprocessed the PCR reads for TCRdb. Here the V and J calls rest on TCRdb's processing, not on the authors' analysis. The top ten hold roughly an eighth of the sample, which has approximately 25,000 clones, 10% to 15% seen once. Prior to thyroid surgery, none of the patients had received any treatment. Trimming at V came to 0 bases and at J to 2 bases, leaving 4 bases not matched to a gene. CDR1 is GTSNPN and CDR2 is SVGIG in the germline V gene (reference sequence). The CDR3 is 15 amino acids.

Specimen: blood. The chain couples TRBV30 to TRBJ2-3; TRBD2 aligns across 8 bases. The receptor's source is a female donor with papillary thyroid cancer or a benign thyroid nodule (not recorded which). Some clones in this sample may be carry-over from other donors' samples. The CDR3 sequence is CAWSVGAGVTDTQYF. The CDR3 coding sequence is TGTGCCTGGAGTGTCGGAGCGGGGGTCACAGATACGCAGTATTTT.